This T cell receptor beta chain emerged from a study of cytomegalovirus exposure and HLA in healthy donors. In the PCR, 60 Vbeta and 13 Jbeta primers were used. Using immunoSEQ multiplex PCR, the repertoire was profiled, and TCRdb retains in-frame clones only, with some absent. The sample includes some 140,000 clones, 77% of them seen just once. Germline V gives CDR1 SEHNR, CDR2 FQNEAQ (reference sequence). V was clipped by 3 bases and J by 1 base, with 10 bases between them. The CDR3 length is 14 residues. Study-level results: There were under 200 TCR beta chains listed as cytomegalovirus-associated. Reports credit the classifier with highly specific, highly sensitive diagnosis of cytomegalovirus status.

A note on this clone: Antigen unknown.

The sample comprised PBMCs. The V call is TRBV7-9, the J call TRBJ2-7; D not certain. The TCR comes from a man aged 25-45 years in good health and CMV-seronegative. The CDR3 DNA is TGTGCCAGCAGCTTGGGCGTTTCTTCCTACGAGCAGTACTTC. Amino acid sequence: CASSLGVSSYEQYF.